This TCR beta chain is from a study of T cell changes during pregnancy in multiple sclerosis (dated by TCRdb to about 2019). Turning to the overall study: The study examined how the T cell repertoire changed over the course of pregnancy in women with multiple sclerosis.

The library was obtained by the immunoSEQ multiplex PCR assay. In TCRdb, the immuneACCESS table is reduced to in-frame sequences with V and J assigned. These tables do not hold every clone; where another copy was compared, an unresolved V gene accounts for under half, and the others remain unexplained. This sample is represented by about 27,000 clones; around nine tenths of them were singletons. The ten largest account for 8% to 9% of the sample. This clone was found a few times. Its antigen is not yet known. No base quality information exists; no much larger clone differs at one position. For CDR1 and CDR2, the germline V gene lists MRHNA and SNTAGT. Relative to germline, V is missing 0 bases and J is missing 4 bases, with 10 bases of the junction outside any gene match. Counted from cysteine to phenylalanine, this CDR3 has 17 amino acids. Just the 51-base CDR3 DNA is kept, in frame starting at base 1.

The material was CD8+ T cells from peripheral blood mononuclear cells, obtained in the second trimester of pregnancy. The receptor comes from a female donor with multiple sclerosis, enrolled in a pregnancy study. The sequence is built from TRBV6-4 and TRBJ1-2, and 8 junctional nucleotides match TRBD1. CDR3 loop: CASSDSPDREFGYGYTF. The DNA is TGTGCCAGCAGTGACTCCCCGGACAGGGAATTTGGCTATGGCTACACCTTC.